The rows below give T cell receptor beta chains drawn from one sample of a study of cytomegalovirus exposure and HLA in healthy donors. TCRdb keeps only in-frame clones here, not all; method: immunoSEQ multiplex PCR. The sample consists of 150,000 or so clones, roughly 84% of them appearing once. The sample comprised PBMCs. The receptors come from a boy under 10 years old in good health and CMV-seronegative. CDR3s include the opening cysteine and the closing phenylalanine or tryptophan. D genes are given only for firm matches. Size tells how often a clone was seen (once, few, many) or the class of an expanded clone, and some rows leave it out.

j_call | v_call | clone_size | d_call | cdr3_nt | cdr3_aa
TRBJ2-5 | TRBV5-1 | . | . | TGCGCCAGCAGCTTGCCGAGCCAAGAGACCCAGTACTTC | CASSLPSQETQYF
TRBJ2-7 | TRBV2 | . | . | TGTGCCAGCAGTCCTATTCGCTACGAGCAGTACTTC | CASSPIRYEQYF
TRBJ2-4 | TRBV19 | . | TRBD2 | TGTGCCAGTAGTATAATGGGCAGGGAGGGGAACATTCAGTACTTC | CASSIMGREGNIQYF
TRBJ2-1 | TRBV7-9 | . | TRBD2 | TGTGCCAGCAGCAAATCCGGGACTAGCAGCTACAATGAGCAGTTCTTC | CASSKSGTSSYNEQFF
TRBJ2-5 | TRBV5-4 | . | . | TGTGCCAGCGGGCAAGCTATACAAGAGACCCAGTACTTC | CASGQAIQETQYF
TRBJ2-2 | TRBV19 | few | . | TGTGCCAGTAGCCCCTCAGGGACCGGGGAGCTGTTTTTT | CASSPSGTGELFF
TRBJ2-7 | TRBV7-2 | . | . | TGTGCCAGCAGCTTATTCCCAATCGGGGGTTACGAGCAGTACTTC | CASSLFPIGGYEQYF
TRBJ1-2 | TRBV6-1 | . | TRBD1 | TGTGCCAGCAGTAACCCGGGACAGTATGGCTACACCTTC | CASSNPGQYGYTF
TRBJ2-7 | TRBV6-1 | . | TRBD1 | TGTGCCAGCAGTGCTTCCGGGACAGGGTTAGAGCAGTACTTC | CASSASGTGLEQYF
TRBJ1-3 | TRBV30 | . | . | TGTGCCTGGAGTGTACACCTGCGGCCATTCTCTGGAAACACCATATATTTT | CAWSVHLRPFSGNTIYF
TRBJ2-7 | TRBV2 | . | TRBD2 | TGTGCCAGCAGTGGGGGACTAGCAAGTCCCTACGAGCAGTACTTC | CASSGGLASPYEQYF
TRBJ2-1 | TRBV5-5 | . | TRBD1 | TGTGCCAGCAGCCGAGGGGACAGCTCCTACAATGAGCAGTTCTTC | CASSRGDSSYNEQFF
TRBJ2-1 | TRBV9 | . | . | TGTGCCAGCAGCGTCCGAGGGAGCTCCTACAATGAGCAGTTCTTC | CASSVRGSSYNEQFF
TRBJ2-1 | TRBV6-5 | . | TRBD1 | TGTGCCAGCAGTCGGACAGGGGATGAGCAGTTCTTC | CASSRTGDEQFF
TRBJ2-7 | TRBV4-1 | once | . | TGCGCCAGCAGCCAAACGGGAGCTGGCGAGCAGTACTTC | CASSQTGAGEQYF
TRBJ2-7 | TRBV11-1 | . | TRBD1 | TGTGCCAGCAGCGTTCGGACAGGGCCCTACGAGCAGTACTTC | CASSVRTGPYEQYF
TRBJ2-3 | TRBV28 | . | TRBD2 | TGTGCCAGTACATATCTACCGGGAGGAACAGATACGCAGTATTTT | CASTYLPGGTDTQYF
TRBJ2-7 | TRBV23-1 | . | TRBD1 | TGCGCCAGCAGATACACAGGGGGCGCTTGGACCAACGAGCAGTACTTC | CASRYTGGAWTNEQYF
TRBJ2-7 | TRBV2 | . | TRBD1 | TGTGCCAGCAGTGATGAACAGGGGGCCCTCTCCTACGAGCAGTACTTC | CASSDEQGALSYEQYF
TRBJ1-5 | TRBV28 | . | . | TGTGCCAGCAGTTCTCCCGCTGGGGCCGGCAATCAGCCCCAGCATTTT | CASSSPAGAGNQPQHF
TRBJ2-7 | TRBV5-4 | . | TRBD2 | TGTGCCAGCAGCTTTAGGTTCCGCGGCGGGAGGGGCTACGAGCAGTACTTC | CASSFRFRGGRGYEQYF
TRBJ2-2 | TRBV27 | . | TRBD1 | TGTGCCAGCATAGGTTCGGGACAGGTTTTCCCCGGGGAGCTGTTTTTT | CASIGSGQVFPGELFF
TRBJ2-7 | TRBV4-1 | . | TRBD2 | TGCGCCAGCAGCCAAGACCAACTAGCGGAGACCTACGAGCAGCACTTC | CASSQDQLAETYEQHF
TRBJ2-3 | TRBV2 | . | TRBD2 | TGTGCCAGCACATCGGGAGGCACGCAGTATTTT | CASTSGGTQYF
TRBJ2-5 | TRBV19 | . | TRBD2 | TGTGCCAGTAGTATCTGGGCTAGCGGACTCCAAGAGACCCAGTACTTC | CASSIWASGLQETQYF
TRBJ2-2 | TRBV4-1 | . | . | TGCGCCAGCAGCCGACAAAAGACCTTCATGCCAGCGGTTAACACCGGGGAGCTGTTTTTT | CASSRQKTFMPAVNTGELFF
TRBJ2-7 | TRBV10-3 | . | TRBD1 | TGTGCCATCTGCCCGACAGGGGGCAAGGAGCAGTACTTC | CAICPTGGKEQYF
TRBJ2-1 | TRBV10-2 | . | . | TGCGCCACCCGAGTAAGGGGGAGCTCCTACAATGAGCAGTTCTTC | CATRVRGSSYNEQFF
TRBJ2-7 | TRBV4-1 | few | . | TGCGCCAGCAGCCAAGAGCGCCCCTACGAGCAGTACTTC | CASSQERPYEQYF
TRBJ2-7 | TRBV5-8 | once | . | TGTGCCAGCAGCGGCACGGGGCGGGAAGGGCTCTACGAGCAGTACTTC | CASSGTGREGLYEQYF
TRBJ2-7 | TRBV27 | . | TRBD2 | TGTGCCAGCAGTCCTTTAGCGGGCCTGACCTACGAGCAGTACTTC | CASSPLAGLTYEQYF